The present T cell receptor (beta chain) was sequenced within a study of T cells in Graves' hyperthyroidism and ophthalmopathy. This clonotype came up many times. Each ophthalmopathy patient scored at least 3 on the Clinical Activity Score and at least 4 on NOSPECS grade, with duration under 3 months. This CDR3 is built from 16 residues. Germline assignment: CDR1 SNHLY and CDR2 FYNNEI. Unmatched junction bases numbered 9, after V lost 0 bases and J lost 5 bases. RNA transcripts gave rise to amplified TCR beta CDR3 regions. TCR CDR3 underwent first-round RT-PCR with the HTBI primer set. TCRdb processed the multiplex PCR reads anew with MiXCR; each CDR3 protein has one entry. The sample lists fewer than 450,000 distinct CDR3 sequences, around 15% occurring once.

The chain couples TRBV2 to TRBJ2-5; 7 bases line up with TRBD2. This TCR came from a woman in her sixties or seventies with Graves' ophthalmopathy. Sequenced sample: blood. CDR3 sequence (DNA): TGTGCCAGCAGTGAAGCGCTTGGCGGGAGAGGGGAGACCCAGTACTTC. It translates to CASSEALGGRGETQYF.